These 27 T cell receptor beta chains share one sample of origin, sequenced in a study of blood T cells in healthy people across ages. Sample-barcoded 5' priming and a J-beta primer mix drove a second PCR of roughly 6 to 12 cycles. From the 5' RACE reads, TCRdb called clonotypes with MiXCR, one entry per CDR3 protein. The sample includes about 1.5 million distinct CDR3 sequences, around 40% of them seen just once. Sequenced input: blood. These receptors were obtained from a woman under 30 in good health.

The gene calls are TRBV12-3 or TRBV12-4 and TRBJ2-1; a weak D match, TRBD2 (5 bases). V gave up 5 bases and J gave up 0 bases, with 17 bases separating them. The CDR3 runs to 17 residues. The CDR3 DNA sequence: TGTGCCAGCAGTCCCTGGAGGCGATCGAGCTCCTACAATGAGCAGTTCTTC. Translating gives CASSPWRRSSSYNEQFF.

The chain uses TRBV5-1 and TRBJ2-7, with unresolved D. Germline V gives CDR1 SGHRS, CDR2 YFSETQ. This CDR3 region has 14 residues. The V end was cut by 0 bases, the J end by 2 bases, with 9 bases between. The DNA for the CDR3 is TGCGCCAGCAGCTTGGGGGCCGCAACCTACGAGCAGTACTTC. It codes for CASSLGAATYEQYF.

This chain joins TRBV27 and TRBJ2-1; 13 positions match TRBD2. This CDR3 has 19 residues. The V gene's germline CDR1 is MNHEY and CDR2 SMNVEV (reference sequence). V lost 5 bases, J lost 5 bases, and 15 bases stayed unmatched. The CDR3 DNA is TGTGCCAGCAGTCCCCTCGTAACTAGCGGGGGGGGAGTCGACAATGAGCAGTTCTTC. It encodes CASSPLVTSGGGVDNEQFF.

The CDR3 coding sequence is TGCAGTGCTAGAGAGTGGGTTAGGGGCGGCTACACCTTC. Its protein product is CSAREWVRGGYTF. The chain joins TRBV20-1 to TRBJ1-2; TRBD1 might be the D (5 bases). Trimming cost V 0 bases and J 8 bases, with 13 bases left between them. This CDR3 is 13 amino acids long. Per germline, CDR1 DFQATT and CDR2 SNEGSKA (reference sequence).

The CDR3 DNA reads as TGTGCCAGCCCCGGCAGAGAACAAGAGACCCAGTACTTC. Its protein product is CASPGREQETQYF. The chain joins TRBV2 to TRBJ2-5; D call uncertain. The germline V gene encodes CDR1 SNHLY and CDR2 FYNNEI. Trimming cost V 8 bases and J 2 bases, with 12 bases left between them. This CDR3 has 13 residues.

This chain links TRBV4-1 with TRBJ1-3; D unresolved. The germline V and J ends were trimmed by 4 bases and 0 bases, with 28 bases remaining between them. Germline loops: CDR1 MGHRA, CDR2 YSYEKL. The CDR3 contains 21 residues. The CDR3 nucleotides read TGCGCCAGCAGCCGGAGTCTTTTAGGGTTGCCAACCAAGAGCTCTGGAAACACCATATATTTT. Translated, it gives CASSRSLLGLPTKSSGNTIYF.

CDR3 sequence reads: CASSLASGAMYNEQFF. The CDR3 DNA sequence: TGTGCCAGCAGCTTAGCAAGCGGGGCGATGTACAATGAGCAGTTCTTC. This chain links TRBV7-2 with TRBJ2-1; 7 bases align to TRBD2. CDR1 SGHTA and CDR2 FQGNSA come from the germline V gene. The V gene end was trimmed by 0 bases and the J gene end by 4 bases; junction bases not matched to a gene: 6. This CDR3 is 16 amino acids long.

This chain uses TRBV7-2 with TRBJ2-7; 9 nucleotides agree with TRBD1. The CDR3 consists of 15 residues. The junction had 11 bases not matched to a gene; V was cut back by 5 bases and J by 6 bases. In germline, CDR1 is SGHTA, CDR2 FQGNSA. This CDR3 reads CASSHSGQGSREQYF. Written as DNA, the CDR3 is TGTGCCAGCAGCCACAGCGGACAGGGGAGCCGCGAGCAGTACTTC.

This chain connects TRBV27 to TRBJ2-1, with 9 bases identical to TRBD1. After removal of 2 bases from V and 8 bases from J, the junction contained 4 bases not matched to a gene. The CDR3 is made up of 14 amino acids. CDR1 is MNHEY, CDR2 SMNVEV, per germline (reference sequence). The CDR3 sequence is CASSLGTGIDEQFF. CDR3 bases: TGTGCCAGCAGTTTAGGGACAGGGATCGATGAGCAGTTCTTC.

The gene calls are TRBV29-1 and TRBJ1-2, with D maybe TRBD1 (5 bases). The germline V gene has CDR1 SQVTM and CDR2 ANQGSEA. The CDR3 totals 15 residues. V gave up 0 bases and J gave up 6 bases, with 17 bases separating them. The DNA for the CDR3 is TGCAGCGTTGAAGATGGGGCGGGAGGGGAGAATGGCTACACCTTC. Amino acids: CSVEDGAGGENGYTF.

The V and J genes are TRBV20-1 and TRBJ2-3, with 12 bases identical to TRBD2. The CDR3 loop spans 17 amino acids. CDR1 DFQATT and CDR2 SNEGSKA come from the germline V gene (reference sequence). V gave up 4 bases and J gave up 0 bases; unmatched junction bases: 8. The CDR3 region has the DNA TGCAGTGCTACGACTAGCGGGAGATCACAGAGCACAGATACGCAGTATTTT. Translation gives CSATTSGRSQSTDTQYF.

With respect to this clonotype: One base separates it from a far larger clone, so it is likely a read error. This chain uses TRBV28 with TRBJ2-7; D may be TRBD1 (6 bases). This CDR3 spans 14 amino acids. CDR1 and CDR2 from the germline V gene are MDHEN and SYDVKM. With 3 bases removed from V and 0 bases from J, the gap between germline ends came to 9 bases. CDR3 amino acids: CASSFRDTSYEQYF. For the CDR3, the DNA is TGTGCCAGCAGTTTCCGGGACACCTCCTACGAGCAGTACTTC.

The chain recombines TRBV6-2 or TRBV6-3 with TRBJ2-1; D unresolved. Germline V lookup: CDR1 MNHEY, CDR2 SVGEGT. The CDR3 contains 13 residues. V was cut by 2 bases and J by 5 bases, with 7 bases left in between. The CDR3 DNA sequence: TGTGCCAGCAGTTACGTACATCACAATGAGCAGTTCTTC. This codes for CASSYVHHNEQFF.

The chain uses TRBV2 and TRBJ2-7, with 7 positions matching TRBD2. Germline CDR1 and CDR2: SNHLY and FYNNEI. The CDR3 spans 15 residues. V was clipped by 4 bases and J by 4 bases; unmatched bases: 10. In DNA form, the CDR3 reads TGTGCCAGCAGTGCATCTAGCGGAATGGGGTACGAGCAGTACTTC. The encoded protein is CASSASSGMGYEQYF.

A few counts support this clonotype. The chain has TRBV18 and TRBJ1-2; D is undetermined. The CDR3 length is 15 residues. Germline V gene sequence: CDR1 KGHSH, CDR2 LQKENI. Trimming took off 0 bases at V and 7 bases at J, with 15 bases between the two ends. The CDR3: CASSPPGSERVGYTF. The CDR3 DNA reads as TGTGCCAGCTCACCACCGGGGTCTGAGAGGGTTGGCTACACCTTC.

The V and J genes are TRBV7-2 and TRBJ2-7; 7 nucleotides agree with TRBD2. The CDR3 is made up of 14 amino acids. In germline, CDR1 is SGHTA, CDR2 FQGNSA. The V segment lost 3 bases and the J segment 3 bases; nucleotides outside the gene matches: 5. The CDR3 reads CASSFLAAIYEQYF. The CDR3 DNA reads TGTGCCAGCAGCTTTCTAGCGGCCATCTACGAGCAGTACTTC.

This clonotype appeared a few times. The genes are TRBV6-5 and TRBJ2-3; D is possibly TRBD2 (6 bases). CDR3 length equals 14 residues. With 10 bases removed from V and 3 bases from J, the gap between germline ends came to 17 bases. Per germline, CDR1 MNHEY and CDR2 SVGAGI. CDR3 in DNA: TGTGCCACCGCGCGGGGAGGTGGGACAGATACGCAGTATTTT. It codes for CATARGGGTDTQYF.

The chain uses TRBV20-1 and TRBJ1-2; D is ambiguous. Germline CDR1 DFQATT, CDR2 SNEGSKA (reference sequence). Trimming left V 1 base short and J 5 bases short, with 11 bases between. There are 13 residues in the CDR3. The CDR3 nucleotides read TGCAGTGCTAGAGGAGGACTGCATTATGGCTACACCTTC. This codes for CSARGGLHYGYTF.

This clonotype turned up a few times. The chain is built from TRBV28 and TRBJ2-5; 11 bases fit TRBD2. The J call may be incorrect, as the DNA end agrees better with TRBJ2-7. Germline CDR1 reads MDHEN; CDR2 reads SYDVKM. The CDR3 length is 14 residues. The CDR3 DNA is TGTGCCAGCAGCTTAGCGGGAGGGCGGCTCGAGCAGTACTTC. Amino acid sequence: CASSLAGGRLEQYF.

The chain uses TRBV20-1 and TRBJ1-2; TRBD1 agrees at 8 bases. V was clipped by 3 bases and J by 6 bases; unmatched bases: 6. Germline V gene sequence: CDR1 DFQATT, CDR2 SNEGSKA (reference sequence). The CDR3 has 13 amino acids. As DNA, the CDR3 is TGCAGTGCTAGGAGGACAGGGTTTCATGGCTACACCTTC. It yields the protein CSARRTGFHGYTF.

The CDR3: CASSSLGQGANGYTF. The CDR3 bases are TGCGCCAGCAGCTCCCTGGGACAGGGGGCTAATGGCTACACCTTC. The chain carries TRBV5-1 and TRBJ1-2; 12 bases are a match to TRBD1. With 3 bases clipped from V and 6 bases from J, the junction kept 6 bases outside the gene matches. The germline V gene encodes CDR1 SGHRS and CDR2 YFSETQ. The CDR3 totals 15 residues.

This chain links TRBV7-2 with TRBJ1-4; 8 bases map to TRBD1. Looked up from germline, CDR1 is SGHTA and CDR2 is FQGNSA. This CDR3 contains 15 residues. The ends lost 5 bases at V and 8 bases at J; junction bases unmatched: 10. The CDR3 reads CASSPRTGISEKLFF. The CDR3 DNA is TGTGCCAGCAGCCCAAGGACAGGGATTTCGGAAAAACTGTTTTTT.

CDR3 nucleotides: TGTGCCAGTAGTATAGGCTGGACCTCCTACGAGCAGTACTTC. As protein: CASSIGWTSYEQYF. The chain uses TRBV19 and TRBJ2-7; D unresolved. Deletions cut 1 base from V and 0 bases from J, with 7 bases between. The CDR3 loop spans 14 amino acids. Germline CDR1 and CDR2: LNHDA and SQIVND (reference sequence).

The rearrangement joins TRBV27 to TRBJ2-2, with 13 nucleotides matching TRBD2. Germline lookup yields CDR1 MNHEY and CDR2 SMNVEV (reference sequence). V lost 6 bases, J lost 5 bases, and 6 bases stayed unmatched. This CDR3 has 16 residues. The CDR3 spells CASSQLAGGPTGELFF. In DNA form, the CDR3 reads TGTGCCAGCAGCCAACTAGCGGGAGGGCCAACCGGGGAGCTGTTTTTT.

In its sample, this clonotype was seen a few times. The chain carries TRBV10-1 and TRBJ2-5, with 7 positions matching TRBD2. Germline CDR1 is WNHNN and CDR2 is SYGVQD (reference sequence). The length of the CDR3 is 15 residues. V lost 5 bases, J lost 2 bases, and 8 bases stayed unmatched. This CDR3 reads CASSLAERAQETQYF. The DNA for the CDR3 is TGCGCCAGCAGTCTAGCGGAAAGAGCACAAGAGACCCAGTACTTC.

This chain links TRBV7-6 with TRBJ2-1; D is possibly TRBD2 (6 bases). Germline CDR1 reads SGHVS; CDR2 reads FNYEAQ. V shed 5 bases and J shed 4 bases, with 15 bases lying between them. The CDR3 runs to 15 residues. CDR3 sequence reads: CASSEEGGWYNEQFF. CDR3 in DNA: TGTGCCAGCAGCGAGGAGGGTGGATGGTACAATGAGCAGTTCTTC.

The CDR3 nucleotides are TGCAGCGTTGTGCTTGGGGTCTGGGCCAACGTCCTGACTTTC. It is translated as CSVVLGVWANVLTF. V is TRBV29-1 and J is TRBJ2-6; no firm D call. The V gene's germline CDR1 is SQVTM and CDR2 ANQGSEA. Trimming removed 4 bases from V and 5 bases from J, with 12 bases in between. This CDR3 has 14 amino acids.